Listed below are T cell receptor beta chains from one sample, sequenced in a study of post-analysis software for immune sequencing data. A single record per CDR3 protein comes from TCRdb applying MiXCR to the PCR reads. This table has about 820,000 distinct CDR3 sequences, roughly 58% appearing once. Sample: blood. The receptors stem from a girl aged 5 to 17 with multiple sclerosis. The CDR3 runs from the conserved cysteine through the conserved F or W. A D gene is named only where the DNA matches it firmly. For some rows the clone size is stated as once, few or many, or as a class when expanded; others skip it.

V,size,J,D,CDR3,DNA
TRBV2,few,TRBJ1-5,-,CASSVRLAGNQPQHF,TGTGCCAGCAGTGTTAGGTTGGCAGGCAATCAGCCCCAGCATTTT
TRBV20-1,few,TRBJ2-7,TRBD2,CSARTAASGNYEQYF,TGCAGTGCTAGGACGGCCGCTAGCGGGAACTACGAGCAGTACTTC
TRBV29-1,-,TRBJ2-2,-,CSAQVPVPNTGELFF,TGCAGCGCCCAGGTCCCAGTTCCTAACACCGGGGAGCTGTTTTTT
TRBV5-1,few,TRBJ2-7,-,CASSASLYEQYF,TGCGCCAGCAGCGCTTCCCTGTACGAGCAGTACTTC
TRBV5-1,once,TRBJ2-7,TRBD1,CASSVSGTGISYEQYF,TGCGCCAGCAGCGTATCCGGGACAGGGATTTCCTACGAGCAGTACTTC
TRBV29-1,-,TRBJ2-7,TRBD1,CSVAGQGSPEQYF,TGCAGCGTTGCCGGACAGGGGTCTCCCGAGCAGTACTTC
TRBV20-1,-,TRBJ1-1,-,CSATLGSEAFF,TGCAGTGCTACGCTAGGGAGTGAAGCTTTCTTT
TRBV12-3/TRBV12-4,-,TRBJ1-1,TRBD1,CASSFHRGGTEAFF,TGTGCCAGCAGTTTCCACAGGGGAGGGACTGAAGCTTTCTTT
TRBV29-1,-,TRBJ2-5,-,CSVGWEKGEQYF,TGCAGCGTTGGGTGGGAGAAAGGGGAGCAGTACTTC
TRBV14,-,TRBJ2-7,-,CASSQYLSGPYEQYF,TGTGCCAGCAGCCAGTATCTTAGCGGACCCTACGAGCAGTACTTC
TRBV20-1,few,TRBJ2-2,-,CSARRGAAGELFF,TGCAGTGCTAGGAGGGGGGCAGCCGGGGAGCTGTTTTTT
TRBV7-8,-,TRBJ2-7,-,CACSPGGRAYEQYF,TGTGCCTGCAGCCCCGGGGGCAGGGCGTACGAGCAGTACTTC
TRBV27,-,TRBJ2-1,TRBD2,CASSLFSGGVYNEQFF,TGTGCCAGCAGTTTATTTTCGGGAGGGGTTTACAATGAGCAGTTCTTC
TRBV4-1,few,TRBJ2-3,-,CASSPSDRTSTDTQYF,TGCGCCAGCAGCCCCAGCGACAGGACCAGCACAGATACGCAGTATTTT
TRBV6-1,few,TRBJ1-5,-,CASSGGLGQPDVFRNQPQHF,TGTGCCAGCAGTGGCGGCCTCGGACAGCCTGACGTATTTCGGAATCAGCCCCAGCATTTT
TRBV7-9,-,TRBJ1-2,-,CASSLAFGKPINYGYTF,TGTGCCAGCAGCTTAGCGTTCGGGAAACCCATTAACTATGGCTACACCTTC
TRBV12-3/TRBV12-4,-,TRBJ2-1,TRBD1,CASSGQGPYDEQFF,TGTGCCAGCAGCGGACAGGGACCCTACGATGAGCAGTTCTTC
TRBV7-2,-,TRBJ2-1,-,CASSIFTGAEQFF,TGTGCCAGCAGCATTTTCACGGGAGCTGAGCAGTTCTTC
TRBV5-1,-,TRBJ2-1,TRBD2,CASSREVHEQFF,TGCGCCAGCAGCCGGGAGGTCCATGAGCAGTTCTTC
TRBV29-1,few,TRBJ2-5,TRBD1,CSVKTGTAFGETQYF,TGCAGCGTTAAGACAGGGACGGCATTCGGAGAGACCCAGTACTTC
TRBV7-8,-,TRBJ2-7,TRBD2,CASSPAPGLGHYEQYF,TGTGCCAGCAGCCCTGCTCCGGGACTAGGCCACTACGAGCAGTACTTC
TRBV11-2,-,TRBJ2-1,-,CASSLGGVGVNRQFF,TGTGCCAGCAGCTTAGGGGGGGTAGGAGTGAATAGGCAGTTCTTC
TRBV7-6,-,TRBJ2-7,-,CASSPSWLVSYEQYF,TGTGCCAGCAGCCCCAGCTGGTTAGTCTCCTACGAGCAGTACTTC
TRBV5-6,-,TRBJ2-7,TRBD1,CASSEPGQGIGYEQYF,TGTGCCAGCAGCGAACCGGGACAGGGAATAGGCTACGAGCAGTACTTC
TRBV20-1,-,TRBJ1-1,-,CSARGKGGVNTEAFF,TGCAGTGCCCGCGGGAAGGGGGGGGTGAACACTGAAGCTTTCTTT
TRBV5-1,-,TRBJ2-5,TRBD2,CASSSAGGRETQYF,TGTGCCAGCAGCTCAGCGGGAGGACGGGAGACCCAGTACTTC
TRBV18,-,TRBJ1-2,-,CASSPRREGYYGYTF,TGTGCCAGCTCACCTAGACGGGAGGGATACTATGGCTACACCTTC
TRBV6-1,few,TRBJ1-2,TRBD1,CASRMTLGQGPTMKGYTF,TGTGCCAGCAGGATGACCCTTGGACAGGGGCCAACTATGAAGGGCTACACCTTC
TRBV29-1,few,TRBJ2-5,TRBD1,CSVEFWDRDQETQYF,TGCAGCGTTGAGTTCTGGGACAGGGACCAAGAGACCCAGTACTTC
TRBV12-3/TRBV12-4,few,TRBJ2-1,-,CASSLDPSSYNEQFF,TGTGCCAGCAGTTTAGATCCCAGCTCCTACAATGAGCAGTTCTTC
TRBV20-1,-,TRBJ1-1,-,CSARDPTGSTEAFF,TGCAGTGCTAGAGATCCCACAGGGAGCACTGAAGCTTTCTTT
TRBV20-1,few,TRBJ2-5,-,CSASASQETQYF,TGCAGTGCTAGCGCCAGCCAAGAGACCCAGTACTTC
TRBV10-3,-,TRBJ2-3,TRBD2,CAIDIAGSTDTQYF,TGTGCCATCGACATAGCGGGAAGCACAGATACGCAGTATTTT
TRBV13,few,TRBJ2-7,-,CASSLGRGFYEQYF,TGTGCCAGCAGCTTAGGCAGGGGCTTCTACGAGCAGTACTTC
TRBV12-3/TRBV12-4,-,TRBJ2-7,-,CASSFSGDEQYF,TGTGCCAGCAGTTTTTCAGGGGACGAGCAGTACTTC
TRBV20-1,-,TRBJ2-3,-,CSARDFRLASDTQYF,TGCAGTGCTAGAGATTTTCGCTTAGCCTCGGATACGCAGTATTTT
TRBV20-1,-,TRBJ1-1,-,CSASQGKVSEAFF,TGCAGTGCTAGTCAGGGGAAGGTCTCTGAAGCTTTCTTT
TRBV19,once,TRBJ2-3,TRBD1,CASSFRDREADTQYF,TGTGCCAGTAGTTTCCGGGACAGGGAAGCAGATACGCAGTATTTT
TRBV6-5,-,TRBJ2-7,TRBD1,CASSQGDGASYEQYF,TGTGCCAGCAGCCAGGGGGACGGGGCGTCCTACGAGCAGTACTTC
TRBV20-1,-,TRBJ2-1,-,CSARAWSTMDNEQFF,TGCAGTGCTAGAGCCTGGAGTACTATGGACAATGAGCAGTTCTTC
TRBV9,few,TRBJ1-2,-,CASSTAGDNYGYTF,TGTGCCAGCAGCACAGCCGGGGACAACTATGGCTACACCTTC
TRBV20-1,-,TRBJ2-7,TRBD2,CSARWSSGGSYEQYF,TGCAGTGCTAGGTGGAGTAGCGGGGGCAGCTACGAGCAGTACTTC
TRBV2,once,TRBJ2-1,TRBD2,CASTNRGAGVSNEQFF,TGTGCCAGCACCAACCGGGGAGCGGGAGTCTCCAATGAGCAGTTCTTC
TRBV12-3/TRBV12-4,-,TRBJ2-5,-,CASSRGTPEETQYF,TGTGCCAGCAGTAGAGGCACCCCGGAGGAGACCCAGTACTTC
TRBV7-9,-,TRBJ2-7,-,CASSLRDSRAHEQYF,TGTGCCAGCAGCTTAAGGGACTCTAGGGCACACGAGCAGTACTTC
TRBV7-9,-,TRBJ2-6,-,CASSLEFSFSRANVLTF,TGTGCCAGCAGCTTAGAATTCAGCTTCTCTCGGGCCAACGTCCTGACTTTC
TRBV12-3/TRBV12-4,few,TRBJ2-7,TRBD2,CASSFNGGAYEQYF,TGTGCCAGCAGTTTTAACGGGGGGGCCTACGAGCAGTACTTC
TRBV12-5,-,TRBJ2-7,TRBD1,CASGPGQPSSYEQYF,TGTGCTAGTGGACCGGGACAGCCGAGCTCCTACGAGCAGTACTTC